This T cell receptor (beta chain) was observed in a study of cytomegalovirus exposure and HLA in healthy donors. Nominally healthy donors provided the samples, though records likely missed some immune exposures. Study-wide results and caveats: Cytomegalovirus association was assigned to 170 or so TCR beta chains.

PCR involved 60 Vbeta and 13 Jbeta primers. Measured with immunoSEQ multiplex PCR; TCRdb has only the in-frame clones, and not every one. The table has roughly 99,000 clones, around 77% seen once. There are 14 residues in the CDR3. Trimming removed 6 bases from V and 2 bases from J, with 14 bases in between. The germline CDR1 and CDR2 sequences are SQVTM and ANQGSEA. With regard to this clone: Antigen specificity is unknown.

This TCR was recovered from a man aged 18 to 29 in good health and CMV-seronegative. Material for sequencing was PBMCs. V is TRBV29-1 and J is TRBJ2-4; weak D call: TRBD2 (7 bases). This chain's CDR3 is CSVLRGTTKNIQYF. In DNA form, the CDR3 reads TGCAGCGTCCTGAGGGGGACTACCAAAAACATTCAGTACTTC. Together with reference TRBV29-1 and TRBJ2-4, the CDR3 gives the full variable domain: SAVISQKPSRDICQRGTSLTIQCQVDSQVTMMFWYRQQPGQSLTLIATANQGSEATYESGFVIDKFPISRPNLTFSTLTVSNMSPEDSSIYLCSVLRGTTKNIQYFGAGTRLSVL.